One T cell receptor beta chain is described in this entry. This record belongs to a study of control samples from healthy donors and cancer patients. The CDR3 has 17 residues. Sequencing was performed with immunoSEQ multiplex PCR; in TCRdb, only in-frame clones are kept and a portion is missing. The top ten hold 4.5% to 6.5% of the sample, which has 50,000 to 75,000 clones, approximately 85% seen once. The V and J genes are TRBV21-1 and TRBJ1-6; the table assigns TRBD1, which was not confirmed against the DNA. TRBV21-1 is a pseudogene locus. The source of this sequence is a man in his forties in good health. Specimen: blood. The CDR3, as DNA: TGTGCCAGCACCCAGGAGGGGGCCGTGTCCTATAATTCACCCCTCCACTTT. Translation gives CASTQEGAVSYNSPLHF.